This record concerns one T cell receptor (beta chain) sequence. What it recognizes is unknown. Germline is not matched at one junction end, which may reflect a read error. The data are from a study of T cell repertoires in cytomegalovirus infection. Study-level background: CMV infection together with matching HLA type was indicated by public TCR beta signatures. Notes on the study in general: Within the response measured ex vivo, HLA-C-restricted CMV-specific TCR beta clonotypes were dominant.

TCRdb used MiXCR to reprocess the reads, holding one entry per CDR3 protein. The repertoire holds about 740,000 distinct CDR3 sequences, with roughly 36% as singletons. Looked up from germline, CDR1 is LNHNV and CDR2 is YYDKDF (reference sequence). The CDR3 runs to 14 residues. The chain employs TRBV15 and TRBJ1-4; D unresolved. The TCR originated in a human donor in good health (CMV status not recorded). Some clones in this sample may be carry-over from other donors' samples. The source material was PBMCs. The CDR3 nucleotides are TGTGCCGCCAGCAGAGTAGGTAGTGGTGAAAAACTGTTTTTT. Protein product: CAASRVGSGEKLFF.